This T cell receptor (beta chain) was obtained from a study of CD8+CD57+ T cells in acquired aplastic anemia. Study results and caveats: Patient and control CD8+ Simpson's diversity was not significantly different. Comparison of patients with controls identified about 27 shared CD8+ CDR3 sequences.

Flow cytometry had shown expanded CD8+CD57+ cells in the patients chosen for sequencing. Severe acquired aplastic anemia was present in every patient. Sampling of blood occurred while the patients had still received no therapy. Turning to this clonotype: The antigen is undetermined.

It was genomic DNA that served as the template for profiling TCR beta VDJ and CDR3. One entry per CDR3 protein results from TCRdb running MiXCR on the reads. In the table there are around 500,000 distinct CDR3 sequences, approximately 33% of which are singletons. The CDR3 runs to 13 residues. The V gene end was trimmed by 7 bases and the J gene end by 2 bases; junction bases not matched to a gene: 5. Germline V lookup: CDR1 MNHEY, CDR2 SVGEGT. This TCR was recovered from a human donor with aplastic anemia. The chain joins TRBV6-2 or TRBV6-3 to TRBJ2-7, with 7 bases identical to TRBD1. The sequencing input was sorted CD4+, CD8+, or CD8+CD57+ T cells (not recorded which) from PBMCs. CDR3 region: CASNTGVTYEQYV. CDR3 coding DNA: TGTGCCAGCAACACAGGGGTCACCTACGAGCAGTACGTC.